The following is a TCR beta chain sequence with its context. Its specificity is unknown. This sample is drawn from a study of T-cell memory formation after mild COVID-19. Study-level information: TCR clusters were mostly confined to one donor each. Study conclusions and caveats: Several responding clones turned up in pre-infection memory, indicating that cross-reactive memory may have taken part. Nothing showed for sure that second-wave clones peaking on day 37 were SARS-CoV-2 specific. A balance of CD4 and CD8 characterized clones contracting day 15 to 85, whereas later expanders leaned CD4+.

TCRdb analysed the 5' RACE reads with MiXCR anew, one entry per CDR3 protein. The table has about 470,000 distinct CDR3 sequences, approximately 25% seen once. Per the germline V gene, CDR1 is SGHVS and CDR2 is FNYEAQ. The V end lost 4 bases, the J end lost 6 bases, and 10 bases lay between the germline ends. The CDR3 has 12 amino acids. The chain is built from TRBV7-6 and TRBJ2-7; TRBD2 is a possible D gene (5 bases). The sample consisted of PBMCs or a T cell subset sorted from them (not recorded which). The receptor was derived from an adult woman who had mild COVID-19 (a few samples of this study predate the infection). Cell type and time point are not known. The DNA for the CDR3 is TGTGCCAGCAGCTCCCTAGCTGCCGAGCAGTACTTC. It codes for CASSSLAAEQYF.